What follows is one T cell receptor (beta chain) and its context. As yet, its antigen is unknown. The entry originates in a study of cytomegalovirus exposure and HLA in healthy donors. Study-wide points: A later analysis appeared to link common viral pathogens to several of the most significant clusters.

PCR primers comprised 60 Vbeta and 13 Jbeta primers. Repertoires were generated with immunoSEQ multiplex PCR, while TCRdb's copy carries only in-frame clones and drops some. The data contain about 92,000 clones, 84% of them singletons. This receptor was obtained from a woman younger than 35 in good health and CMV-seropositive. The sequenced sample consisted of PBMCs.

In DNA, the CDR3 is TGTGCCATCAGTGAGCTCCCAGGTGGTTTTTATGGCTACACCTTC. As protein: CAISELPGGFYGYTF. The J gene is TRBJ1-2, the V gene TRBV10-3; D gene uncertain. V dropped 2 bases and J dropped 5 bases, with 15 bases sitting between them. The CDR3 sequence is 15 residues long. The V gene's germline CDR1 is ENHRY and CDR2 SYGVKD.